The rows below give T cell receptor beta chains drawn from one sample of a study of STAT5B mutations in CD4+ large granular lymphocyte leukemia. Repertoires were generated with immunoSEQ multiplex PCR, while TCRdb's copy carries only in-frame clones and drops some. The table has about 31,000 clones, about 89% seen once. What was sequenced was CD4+ T cells from blood buffy coats. These receptors all stem from a human donor in good health. CDR3s include the opening cysteine and the closing phenylalanine or tryptophan. D genes are given only for firm matches. Size values are once, few and many counts, or a class for expanded clones, and some rows have none.

CDR3 DNA,CDR3 protein,clone size,J gene,D gene,V gene
TGTGCCAGCAGCTTGACGTTGCGAGACAATGAGCAGTTCTTC,CASSLTLRDNEQFF,once,TRBJ2-1,.,TRBV7-9
TGTGCCAGCAGCCAGGGGACTAGCGGGAACACAGATACGCAGTATTTT,CASSQGTSGNTDTQYF,.,TRBJ2-3,TRBD2,TRBV4-2
TGTGCCAGTAGTATGGTGTGGCAGCGGGATATGGGAGATACGCAGTATTTT,CASSMVWQRDMGDTQYF,.,TRBJ2-3,TRBD2,TRBV19
TGCGCCAGCAGCCAAACCGACAGGGGAGGGAACATTCAGTACTTC,CASSQTDRGGNIQYF,.,TRBJ2-4,.,TRBV4-1
TGTGCCAGCAGTTTAAGGTTCGGGGAGCTGTTTTTT,CASSLRFGELFF,few,TRBJ2-2,.,TRBV28
TGTGCCAGCTCGTCTCTAGGACAGGCGAATCAGCCCCAGCATTTT,CASSSLGQANQPQHF,.,TRBJ1-5,TRBD1,TRBV18
TGTGCCAGCAGCCAAGTTGACTACAGGGGGCCAACTAACTATGGCTACACCTTC,CASSQVDYRGPTNYGYTF,.,TRBJ1-2,TRBD1,TRBV14
TGTGCCAGCAGCGTAGGGGGGCAGGGGCCTCACGAGCAGTACTTC,CASSVGGQGPHEQYF,.,TRBJ2-7,.,TRBV9
TGTGCCAGCAGTGTACCCAACGACAGGCGCTACCAAGAGACCCAGTACTTC,CASSVPNDRRYQETQYF,.,TRBJ2-5,.,TRBV28
TGTGCCAGCAGCCAAAGGTCCACTAGCGCCTACAATGAGCAGTTCTTC,CASSQRSTSAYNEQFF,.,TRBJ2-1,TRBD2,TRBV4-2
TGTGCCAGCAGCCCGTCTGGGTCGGGTTGGAATGAAGCTTTCTTT,CASSPSGSGWNEAFF,.,TRBJ1-1,.,TRBV11-3
TGTGCCAGCAGCGACAGCGGGAGGGGGGATACGCAGTATTTT,CASSDSGRGDTQYF,.,TRBJ2-3,TRBD2,TRBV7-2
TGTGCCAGCATCGGGGACGGAGCGGTCCACCATGGCTACACCTTC,CASIGDGAVHHGYTF,.,TRBJ1-2,.,TRBV2
TGTGCCAGCTCACCCTCCCGGCAGAACTATGAAAAACTGTTTTTT,CASSPSRQNYEKLFF,.,TRBJ1-4,.,TRBV18
TGTGCCAGCAGCTTACCACTCTCCTACAATGAGCAGTTCTTC,CASSLPLSYNEQFF,.,TRBJ2-1,.,TRBV7-8
TGTGCCAGCAAGGGAGCTAACTATGGCTACACCTTC,CASKGANYGYTF,.,TRBJ1-2,.,TRBV6-5
TGTGCCAGCAGCTTCCCGACTAGCGGGATCAACAATGAGCAGTTCTTC,CASSFPTSGINNEQFF,.,TRBJ2-1,TRBD2,TRBV7-2
TGTGCCAGTAGTGTAAGCGGGACCCGATCTGGGGCCAACGTCCTGACTTTC,CASSVSGTRSGANVLTF,.,TRBJ2-6,TRBD2,TRBV19
TGTGCCAGCTCACGGGGGGCAGATACGCAGTATTTT,CASSRGADTQYF,.,TRBJ2-3,.,TRBV18
TGTGCCAGCAGCTTTTTTCGAGGCTCTGGAAACACCATATATTTT,CASSFFRGSGNTIYF,.,TRBJ1-3,.,TRBV7-2
TGTGCCAGCTCACCTTCCGGACAGCCCGAGCAGTACTTC,CASSPSGQPEQYF,.,TRBJ2-7,.,TRBV18
TGTGCCAGCAGTTCCCACAGGGGTTTGGATAATTCACCCCTCCACTTT,CASSSHRGLDNSPLHF,.,TRBJ1-6,TRBD1,TRBV6-6
TGTGCCAGTAGTAAACAAACGGGTAAGAATGAGCAGTTCTTC,CASSKQTGKNEQFF,.,TRBJ2-1,.,TRBV19
TGTGCCAGCAGTGATTCATGGTCAGGGAGGTCTAACTATGGCTACACCTTC,CASSDSWSGRSNYGYTF,few,TRBJ1-2,.,TRBV2
TGTGCCAGCAGTGAACCCTTAGGGGGGTGGGAGCAGTACTTC,CASSEPLGGWEQYF,.,TRBJ2-7,.,TRBV6-1
TGTGCCAGCAGCGTAGCTACTGGCCTAGCGGGATCCTACGAGCAGTACTTC,CASSVATGLAGSYEQYF,.,TRBJ2-7,TRBD2,TRBV9
TGTGCCAGCAGCTTAGATTTGACCGGGGGCTACGAGCAGTACTTC,CASSLDLTGGYEQYF,.,TRBJ2-7,.,TRBV11-2
TGTGCCATCAGGGACAGGGGCTACGAGCAGTACTTC,CAIRDRGYEQYF,.,TRBJ2-7,TRBD1,TRBV10-3
TGTGCCAGCAGTTTAAGTCCTGGGGCCAACGTCCTGACTTTC,CASSLSPGANVLTF,.,TRBJ2-6,.,TRBV27
TGTGCCAGCAGCTTAGCTGTCCAGGGGGCTTCACCCCTCCACTTT,CASSLAVQGASPLHF,.,TRBJ1-6,TRBD1,TRBV13
TGTGCCTGGAGCTCCCAGCCAAATCAGCCCCAGCATTTT,CAWSSQPNQPQHF,.,TRBJ1-5,.,TRBV30
TGTGCCAGTAGTATAGAACGAGGGGATGGAACAGATACGCAGTATTTT,CASSIERGDGTDTQYF,.,TRBJ2-3,.,TRBV19
TGTGCCAGTAGTATAGGGAGGGGGATCTACGAGCAGTACTTC,CASSIGRGIYEQYF,.,TRBJ2-7,.,TRBV19
TGTGCCAGTAGTATGGGACTAGCGGGGTCCTACGAGCAGTACTTC,CASSMGLAGSYEQYF,.,TRBJ2-7,TRBD2,TRBV19
TGTGCCAGTAGTATAGCCGACGCGGGAGGCGCGTACAATGAGCAGTTCTTC,CASSIADAGGAYNEQFF,.,TRBJ2-1,TRBD2,TRBV19